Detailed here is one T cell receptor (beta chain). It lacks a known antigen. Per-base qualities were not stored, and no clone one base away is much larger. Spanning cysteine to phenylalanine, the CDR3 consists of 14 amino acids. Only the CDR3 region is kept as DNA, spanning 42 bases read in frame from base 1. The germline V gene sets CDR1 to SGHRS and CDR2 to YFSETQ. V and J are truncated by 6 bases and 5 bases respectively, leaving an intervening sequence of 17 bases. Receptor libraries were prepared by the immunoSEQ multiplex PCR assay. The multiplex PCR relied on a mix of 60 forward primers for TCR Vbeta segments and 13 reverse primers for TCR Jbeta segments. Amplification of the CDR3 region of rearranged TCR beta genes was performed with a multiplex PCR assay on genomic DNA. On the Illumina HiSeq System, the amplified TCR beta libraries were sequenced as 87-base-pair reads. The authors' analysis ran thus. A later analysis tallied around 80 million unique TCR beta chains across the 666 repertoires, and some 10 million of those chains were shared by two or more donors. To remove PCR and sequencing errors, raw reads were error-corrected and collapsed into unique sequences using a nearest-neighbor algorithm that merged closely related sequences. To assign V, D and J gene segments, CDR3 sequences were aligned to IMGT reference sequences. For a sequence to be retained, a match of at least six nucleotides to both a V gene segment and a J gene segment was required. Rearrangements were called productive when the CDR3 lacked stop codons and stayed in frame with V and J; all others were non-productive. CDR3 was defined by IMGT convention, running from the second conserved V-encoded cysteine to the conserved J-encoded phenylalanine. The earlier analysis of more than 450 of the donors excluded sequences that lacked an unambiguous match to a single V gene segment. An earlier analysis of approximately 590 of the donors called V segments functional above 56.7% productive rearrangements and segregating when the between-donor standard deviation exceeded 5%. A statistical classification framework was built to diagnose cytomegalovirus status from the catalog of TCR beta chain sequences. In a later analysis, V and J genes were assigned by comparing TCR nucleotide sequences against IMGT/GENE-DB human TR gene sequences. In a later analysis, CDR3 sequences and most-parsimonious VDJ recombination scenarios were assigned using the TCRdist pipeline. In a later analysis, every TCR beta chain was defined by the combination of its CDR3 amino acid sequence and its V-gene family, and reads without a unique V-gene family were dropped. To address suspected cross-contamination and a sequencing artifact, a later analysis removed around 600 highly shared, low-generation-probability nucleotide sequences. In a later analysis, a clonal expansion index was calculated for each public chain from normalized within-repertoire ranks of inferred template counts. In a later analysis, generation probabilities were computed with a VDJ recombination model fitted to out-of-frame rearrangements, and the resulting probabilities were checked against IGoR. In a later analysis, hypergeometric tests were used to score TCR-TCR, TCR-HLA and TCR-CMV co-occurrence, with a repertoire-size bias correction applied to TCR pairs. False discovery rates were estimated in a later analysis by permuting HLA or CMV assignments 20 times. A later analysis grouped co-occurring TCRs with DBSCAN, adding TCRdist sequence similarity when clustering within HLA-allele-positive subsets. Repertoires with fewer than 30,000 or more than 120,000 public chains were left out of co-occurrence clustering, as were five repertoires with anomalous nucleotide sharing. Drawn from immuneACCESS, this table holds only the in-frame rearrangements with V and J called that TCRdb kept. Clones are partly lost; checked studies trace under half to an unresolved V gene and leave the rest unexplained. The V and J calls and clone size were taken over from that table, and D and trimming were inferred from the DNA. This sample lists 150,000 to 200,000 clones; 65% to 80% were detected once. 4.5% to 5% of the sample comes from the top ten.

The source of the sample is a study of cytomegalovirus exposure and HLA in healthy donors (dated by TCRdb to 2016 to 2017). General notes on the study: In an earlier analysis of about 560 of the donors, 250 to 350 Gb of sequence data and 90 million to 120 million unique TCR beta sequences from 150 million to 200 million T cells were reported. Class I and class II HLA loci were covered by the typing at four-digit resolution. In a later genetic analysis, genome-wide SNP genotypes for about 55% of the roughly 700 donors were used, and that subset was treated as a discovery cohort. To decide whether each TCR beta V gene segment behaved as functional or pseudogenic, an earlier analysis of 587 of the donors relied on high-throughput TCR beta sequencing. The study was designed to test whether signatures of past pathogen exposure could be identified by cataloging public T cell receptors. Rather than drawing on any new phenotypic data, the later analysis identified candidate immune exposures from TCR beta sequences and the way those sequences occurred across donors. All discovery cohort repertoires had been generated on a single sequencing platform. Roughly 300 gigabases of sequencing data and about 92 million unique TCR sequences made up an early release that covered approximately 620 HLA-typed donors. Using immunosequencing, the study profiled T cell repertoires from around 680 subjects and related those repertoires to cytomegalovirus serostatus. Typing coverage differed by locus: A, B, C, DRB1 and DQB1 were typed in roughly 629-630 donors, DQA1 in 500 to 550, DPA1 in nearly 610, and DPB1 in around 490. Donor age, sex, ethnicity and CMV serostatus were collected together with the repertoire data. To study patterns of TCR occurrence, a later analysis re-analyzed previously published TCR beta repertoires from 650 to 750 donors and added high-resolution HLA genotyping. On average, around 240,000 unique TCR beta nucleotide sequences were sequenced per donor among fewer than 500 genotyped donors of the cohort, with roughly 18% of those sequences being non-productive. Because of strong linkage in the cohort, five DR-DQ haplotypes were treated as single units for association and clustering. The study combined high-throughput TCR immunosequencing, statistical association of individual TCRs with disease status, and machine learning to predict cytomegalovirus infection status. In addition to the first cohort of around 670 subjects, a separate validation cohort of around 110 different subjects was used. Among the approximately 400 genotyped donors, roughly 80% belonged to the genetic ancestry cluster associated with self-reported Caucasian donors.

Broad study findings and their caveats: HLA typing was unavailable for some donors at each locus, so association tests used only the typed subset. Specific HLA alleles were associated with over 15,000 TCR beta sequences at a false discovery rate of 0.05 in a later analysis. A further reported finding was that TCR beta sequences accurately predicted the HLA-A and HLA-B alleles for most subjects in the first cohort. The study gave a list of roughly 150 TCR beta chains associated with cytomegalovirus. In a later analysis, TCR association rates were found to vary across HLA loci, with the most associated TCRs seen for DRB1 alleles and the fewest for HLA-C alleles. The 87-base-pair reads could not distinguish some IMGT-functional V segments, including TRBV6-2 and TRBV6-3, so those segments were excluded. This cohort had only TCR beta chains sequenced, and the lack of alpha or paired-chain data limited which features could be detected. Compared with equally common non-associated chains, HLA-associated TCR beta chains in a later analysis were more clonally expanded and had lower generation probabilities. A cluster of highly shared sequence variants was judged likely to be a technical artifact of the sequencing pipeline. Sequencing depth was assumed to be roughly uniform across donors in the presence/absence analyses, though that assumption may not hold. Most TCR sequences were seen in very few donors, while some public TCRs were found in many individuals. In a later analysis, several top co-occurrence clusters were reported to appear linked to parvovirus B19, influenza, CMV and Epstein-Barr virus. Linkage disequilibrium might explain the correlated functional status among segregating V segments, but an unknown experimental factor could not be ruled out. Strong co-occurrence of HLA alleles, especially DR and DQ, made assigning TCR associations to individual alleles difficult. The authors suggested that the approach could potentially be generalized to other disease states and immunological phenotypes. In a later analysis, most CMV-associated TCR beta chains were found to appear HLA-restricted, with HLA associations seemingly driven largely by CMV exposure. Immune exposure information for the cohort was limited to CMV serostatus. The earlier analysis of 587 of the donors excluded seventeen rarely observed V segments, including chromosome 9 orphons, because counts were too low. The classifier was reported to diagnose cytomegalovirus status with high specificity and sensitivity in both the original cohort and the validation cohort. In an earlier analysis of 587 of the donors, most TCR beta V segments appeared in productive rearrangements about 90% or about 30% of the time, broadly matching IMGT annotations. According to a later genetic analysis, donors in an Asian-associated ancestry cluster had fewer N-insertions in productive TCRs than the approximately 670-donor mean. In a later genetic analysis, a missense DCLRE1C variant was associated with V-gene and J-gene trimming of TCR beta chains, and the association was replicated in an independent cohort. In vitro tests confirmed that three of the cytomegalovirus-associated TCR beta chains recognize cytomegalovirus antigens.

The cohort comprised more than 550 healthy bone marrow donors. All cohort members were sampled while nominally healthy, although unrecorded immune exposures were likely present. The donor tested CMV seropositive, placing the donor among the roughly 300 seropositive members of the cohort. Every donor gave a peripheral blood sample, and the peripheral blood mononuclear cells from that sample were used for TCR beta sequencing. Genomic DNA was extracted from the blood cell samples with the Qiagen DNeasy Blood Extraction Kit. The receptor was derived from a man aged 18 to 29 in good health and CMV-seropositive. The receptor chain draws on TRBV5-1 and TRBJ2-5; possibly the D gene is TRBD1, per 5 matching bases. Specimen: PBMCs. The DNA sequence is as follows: TGCGCCAGCAACCGAGACCCAGCAGGGGAGACCCAGTACTTC. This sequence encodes CASNRDPAGETQYF. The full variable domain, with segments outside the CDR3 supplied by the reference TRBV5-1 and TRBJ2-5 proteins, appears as KAGVTQTPRYLIKTRGQQVTLSCSPISGHRSVSWYQQTPGQGLQFLFEYFSETQRNKGNFPGRFSGRQFSNSRSEMNVSTLELGDSALYLCASNRDPAGETQYFGPGTRLLVL.